This T cell receptor beta chain was found in a study of blood T cell repertoires in COVID-19. Background on the study: The United States, Italy and Spain provided the acute and convalescent COVID-19 samples.

Assay: immunoSEQ multiplex PCR; the TCRdb copy retains only in-frame clones and omits some. The sample includes 250,000 to 300,000 clones, roughly 86% of them seen just once. The germline gives CDR1 MNHEY, CDR2 SVGAGI. The CDR3 consists of 15 residues. Trimming removed 6 bases from V and 4 bases from J; junction bases left unmatched: 7. This clone was detected only once. The sequencing input was peripheral blood. This sequence was found in a man aged 18 to 29 with active or convalescent COVID-19. The chain couples TRBV6-5 to TRBJ2-1; 9 nucleotides agree with TRBD1. The CDR3 nucleotides are TGTGCCAGCAGACCCGGGACAGGGCCTTACAATGAGCAGTTCTTC. This gives the protein CASRPGTGPYNEQFF.